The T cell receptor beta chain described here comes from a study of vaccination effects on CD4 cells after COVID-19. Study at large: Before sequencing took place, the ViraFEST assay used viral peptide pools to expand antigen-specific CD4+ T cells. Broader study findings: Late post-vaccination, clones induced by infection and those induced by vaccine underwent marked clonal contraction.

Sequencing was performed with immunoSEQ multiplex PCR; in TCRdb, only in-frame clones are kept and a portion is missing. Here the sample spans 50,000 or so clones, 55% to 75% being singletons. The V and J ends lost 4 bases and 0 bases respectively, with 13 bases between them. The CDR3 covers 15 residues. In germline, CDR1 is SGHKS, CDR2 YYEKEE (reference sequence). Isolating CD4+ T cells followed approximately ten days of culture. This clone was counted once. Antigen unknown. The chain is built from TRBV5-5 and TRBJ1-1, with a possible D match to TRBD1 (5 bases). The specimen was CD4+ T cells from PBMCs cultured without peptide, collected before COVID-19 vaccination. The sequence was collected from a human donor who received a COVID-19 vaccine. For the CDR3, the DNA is TGTGCCAGCAGCCCGAGGGGCCACATGAACACTGAAGCTTTCTTT. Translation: CASSPRGHMNTEAFF. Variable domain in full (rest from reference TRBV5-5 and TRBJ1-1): DAGVTQSPTHLIKTRGQQVTLRCSPISGHKSVSWYQQVLGQGPQFIFQYYEKEERGRGNFPDRFSARQFPNYSSELNVNALLLGDSALYLCASSPRGHMNTEAFFGQGTRLTVV.